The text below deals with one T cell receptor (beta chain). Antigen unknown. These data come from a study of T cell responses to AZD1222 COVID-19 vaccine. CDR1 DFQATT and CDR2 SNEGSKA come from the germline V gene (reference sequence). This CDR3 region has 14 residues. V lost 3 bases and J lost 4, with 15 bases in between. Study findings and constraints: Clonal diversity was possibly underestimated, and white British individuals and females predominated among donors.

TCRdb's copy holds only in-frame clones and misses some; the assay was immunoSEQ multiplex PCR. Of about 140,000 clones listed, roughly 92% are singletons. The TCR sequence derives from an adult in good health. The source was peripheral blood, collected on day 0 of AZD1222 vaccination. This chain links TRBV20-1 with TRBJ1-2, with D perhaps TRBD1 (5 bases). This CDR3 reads CSASETATGYGYTF. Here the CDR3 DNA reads TGCAGTGCTAGTGAGACCGCAACAGGCTATGGCTACACCTTC.